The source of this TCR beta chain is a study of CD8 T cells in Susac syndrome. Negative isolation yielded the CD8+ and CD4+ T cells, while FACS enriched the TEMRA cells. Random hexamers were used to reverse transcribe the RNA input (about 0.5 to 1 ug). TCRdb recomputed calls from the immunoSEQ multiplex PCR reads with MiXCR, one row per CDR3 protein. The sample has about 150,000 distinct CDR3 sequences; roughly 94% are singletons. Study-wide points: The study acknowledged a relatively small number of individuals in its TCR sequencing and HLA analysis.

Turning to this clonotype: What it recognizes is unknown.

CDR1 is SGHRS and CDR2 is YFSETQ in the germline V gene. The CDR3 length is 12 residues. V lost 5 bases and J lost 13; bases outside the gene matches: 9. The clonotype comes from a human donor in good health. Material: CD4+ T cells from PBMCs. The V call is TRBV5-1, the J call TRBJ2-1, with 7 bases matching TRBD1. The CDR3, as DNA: TGCGCCAGCAGTTCTACAGGGGAGAAACAGTTCTTC. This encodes CASSSTGEKQFF.